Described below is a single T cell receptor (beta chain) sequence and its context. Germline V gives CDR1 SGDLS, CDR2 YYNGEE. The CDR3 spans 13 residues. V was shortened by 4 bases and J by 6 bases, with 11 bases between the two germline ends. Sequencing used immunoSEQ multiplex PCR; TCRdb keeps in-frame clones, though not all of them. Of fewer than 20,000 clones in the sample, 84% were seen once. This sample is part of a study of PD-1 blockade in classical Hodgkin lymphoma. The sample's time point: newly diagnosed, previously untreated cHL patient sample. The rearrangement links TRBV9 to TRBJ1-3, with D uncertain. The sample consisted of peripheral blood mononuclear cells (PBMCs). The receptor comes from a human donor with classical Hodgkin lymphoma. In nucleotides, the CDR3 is TGTGCCAGCAGCTCTCCTACTACAAACACCATATATTTT. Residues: CASSSPTTNTIYF.